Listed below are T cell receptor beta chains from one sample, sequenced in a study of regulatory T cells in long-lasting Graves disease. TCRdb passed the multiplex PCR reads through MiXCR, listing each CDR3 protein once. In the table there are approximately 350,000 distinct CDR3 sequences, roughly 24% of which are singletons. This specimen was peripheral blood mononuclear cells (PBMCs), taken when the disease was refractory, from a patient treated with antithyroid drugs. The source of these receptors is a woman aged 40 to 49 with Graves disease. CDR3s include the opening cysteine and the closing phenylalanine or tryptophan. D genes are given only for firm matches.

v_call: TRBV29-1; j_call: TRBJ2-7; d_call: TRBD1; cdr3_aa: CSAGTGSYEQYF
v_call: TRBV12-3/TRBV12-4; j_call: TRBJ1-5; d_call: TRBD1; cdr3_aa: CASSYGDRGINQPQHF
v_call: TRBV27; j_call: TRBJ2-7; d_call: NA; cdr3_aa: CASSIISDSYEQYF
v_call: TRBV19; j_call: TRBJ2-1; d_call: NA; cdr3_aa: CASSILRLGYNEQFF
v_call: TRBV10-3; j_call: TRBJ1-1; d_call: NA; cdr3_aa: CAIKGRDSGTEAFF
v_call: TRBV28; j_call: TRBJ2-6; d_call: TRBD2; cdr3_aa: CASREGLAGATGANVLTF
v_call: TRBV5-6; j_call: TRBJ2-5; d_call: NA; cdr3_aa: CASSLGQFGGTQYF
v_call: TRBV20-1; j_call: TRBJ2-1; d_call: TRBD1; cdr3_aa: CSAGQDRVFDNEQFF
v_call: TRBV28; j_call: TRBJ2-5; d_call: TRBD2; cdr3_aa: CASSHRTSESQVKETQYF
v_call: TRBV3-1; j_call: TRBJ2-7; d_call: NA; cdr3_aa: CASSLWRASLSEQYF
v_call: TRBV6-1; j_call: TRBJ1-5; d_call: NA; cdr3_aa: CASRQGPNQPQHF
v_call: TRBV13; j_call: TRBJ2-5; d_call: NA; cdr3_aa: CASSHAGEETQYF
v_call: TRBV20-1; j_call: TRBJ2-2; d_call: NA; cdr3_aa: CSARDSLNTGELFF
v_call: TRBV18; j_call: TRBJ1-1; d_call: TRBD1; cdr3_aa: CASSPPAGGGHTEAFF
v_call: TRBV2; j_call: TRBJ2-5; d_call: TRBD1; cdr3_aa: CASSDLGTGFQTQYF
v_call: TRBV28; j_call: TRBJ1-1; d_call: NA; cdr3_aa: CASSPPLTVEAFF
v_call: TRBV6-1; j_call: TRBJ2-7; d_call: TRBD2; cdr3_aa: CASSPLAGEVPYEQYF
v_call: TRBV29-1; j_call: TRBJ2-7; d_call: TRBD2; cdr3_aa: CSVVSGESYEQYF
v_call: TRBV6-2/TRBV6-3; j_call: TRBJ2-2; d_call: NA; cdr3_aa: CASSYTGRSTGELFF
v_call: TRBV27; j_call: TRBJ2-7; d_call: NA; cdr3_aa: CASSLRGPNSYEQYF
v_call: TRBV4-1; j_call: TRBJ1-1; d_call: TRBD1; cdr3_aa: CASRRQGATEAFF
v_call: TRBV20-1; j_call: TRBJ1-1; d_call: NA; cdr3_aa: CSARGQPREAFF